The text below deals with one T cell receptor beta chain. The antigen remains unidentified. This specimen belongs to a study of CD8+ T cells in alopecia areata. Study-level information: Tofacitinib ran 6 to 18 months, followed by 6 months off drug. Overall study findings and caveats: Under tofacitinib, fewer expanded CD8+ clones appeared among the top 100 scalp clones.

Following extraction, RNA underwent reverse transcription to cDNA, which served as the sequencing template. The data were produced by immunoSEQ multiplex PCR, yet TCRdb's version contains in-frame clones alone and is incomplete. In the table there are about 220,000 clones, roughly 56% of which are singletons. Documented treatment: oral pan-JAK inhibitor, 5-10 mg twice daily. Sequenced material: CD4+ T cells sorted from blood, taken at week 4, from a patient treated with tofacitinib. The sequence came from a human donor with alopecia areata.

The CDR3 protein is CASSLRAQETQYF. DNA for the CDR3: TGCGCCAGCAGCCTTCGAGCTCAAGAGACCCAGTACTTC. The V and J genes are TRBV5-1 and TRBJ2-5, with unresolved D. Between the trimmed V and J ends, which lost 4 bases and 2 bases, there was a span of 9 bases. This CDR3 comprises 13 residues. Germline CDR1 and CDR2: SGHRS and YFSETQ.